Below are 30 T cell receptor beta chains sequenced from a single sample in a study of blood T cell repertoires in COVID-19. Only in-frame clones appear in the TCRdb table, and some are missing; sequencing was by immunoSEQ multiplex PCR. The table shows roughly 230,000 clones, with roughly 90% occurring only once. The specimen was peripheral blood. The receptor source for this set is a woman in her sixties with COVID-19, enrolled during active disease.

The chain employs TRBV6-5 and TRBJ1-4; D gene unclear. Trimming shortened V by 11 bases and J by 7 bases, and 17 bases separated the two germline ends. The CDR3 consists of 13 residues. Germline CDR1 is MNHEY and CDR2 is SVGAGI. The CDR3 is CAHARAEGEKLFF. DNA of the CDR3: TGTGCCCACGCTAGGGCAGAGGGTGAAAAACTGTTTTTT.

The chain couples TRBV19 to TRBJ1-1, with D unclear. Trimming left V 5 bases short and J 4 bases short, with 11 bases between. The CDR3 runs 13 residues. Germline lookup yields CDR1 LNHDA and CDR2 SQIVND (reference sequence). CDR3 loop: CASSALTITEAFF. CDR3 nucleotides: TGTGCCAGTAGTGCACTAACAATCACTGAAGCTTTCTTT. The complete variable domain, with remaining parts taken from reference TRBV19 and TRBJ1-1, reads DGGITQSPKYLFRKEGQNVTLSCEQNLNHDAMYWYRQDPGQGLRLIYYSQIVNDFQKGDIAEGYSVSREKKESFPLTVTSAQKNPTAFYLCASSALTITEAFFGQGTRLTVV.

CDR3 amino acids: CASSGAGENQPQHF. CDR3 nucleotide sequence: TGTGCCAGCAGCGGGGCAGGGGAAAATCAGCCCCAGCATTTT. The chain recombines TRBV7-2 with TRBJ1-5, with D perhaps TRBD1 (6 bases). CDR1 is SGHTA and CDR2 is FQGNSA in the germline V gene. Trimming took 5 bases from V and 4 from J, leaving 12 bases between them. CDR3 size: 14 residues.

V is TRBV6-6 and J is TRBJ1-1, with D maybe TRBD1 (5 bases). The CDR3 runs to 13 residues. Trimming shortened V by 5 bases and J by 6 bases, and 13 bases separated the two germline ends. CDR1 is MNHNY and CDR2 is SVGAGI in the germline V gene (reference sequence). CDR3 DNA: TGTGCCAGCAGTCGGGCAGGGAGGGCTGAAGCTTTCTTT. This sequence encodes CASSRAGRAEAFF.

The chain recombines TRBV19 with TRBJ1-2; possible D gene TRBD1, 5 bases. Germline V gene data show CDR1 as LNHDA and CDR2 as SQIVND (reference sequence). This CDR3 spans 12 amino acids. V gave up 5 bases and J gave up 5 bases, with 9 bases separating them. As DNA, the CDR3 is TGTGCCAGTAGTGCAGGGCTTTATGGCTACACCTTC. Amino acids: CASSAGLYGYTF.

The chain links TRBV4-2 to TRBJ1-4, with 8 bases matching TRBD1. The CDR3 loop spans 18 amino acids. J lost 0 bases, V lost 4 bases, and 10 bases had no gene match. Germline assignment: CDR1 LGHNA and CDR2 YNFKEQ. The CDR3 spells CASSPLPRTGPTNEKLFF. CDR3 coding DNA: TGTGCCAGCAGCCCTCTCCCGAGGACAGGGCCAACTAATGAAAAACTGTTTTTT.

The chain combines TRBV7-3 with TRBJ2-3, with 8 bases identical to TRBD2. Germline-derived CDR1 and CDR2 are SGHTA and FQGTGA. The CDR3 is made up of 16 amino acids. The V gene end was trimmed by 6 bases and the J gene end by 2 bases; junction bases not matched to a gene: 10. CDR3 loop: CASRIGGGGHTDTQYF. The CDR3 nucleotides are TGTGCCAGCAGGATCGGGGGGGGCGGACACACAGATACGCAGTATTTT.

The chain has TRBV2 and TRBJ1-1; 8 bases align to TRBD1. The CDR3 is made up of 15 amino acids. V trimming: 11 bases; J trimming: 2 bases; junction bases outside the gene matches: 13. Germline CDR1 is SNHLY and CDR2 is FYNNEI. The CDR3 is CAGRGQVGYNTEAFF. As DNA, the CDR3 is TGTGCCGGAAGGGGACAGGTCGGATATAACACTGAAGCTTTCTTT. The full variable domain, rest sourced from reference TRBV2 and TRBJ1-1, is EPEVTQTPSHQVTQMGQEVILRCVPISNHLYFYWYRQILGQKVEFLVSFYNNEISEKSEIFDDQFSVERPDGSNFTLKIRSTKLEDSAMYFCAGRGQVGYNTEAFFGQGTRLTVV.

The rearrangement uses TRBV5-1 and TRBJ2-3; 7 nucleotides match TRBD1. The CDR3 runs to 15 residues. The V gene end was trimmed by 0 bases and the J gene end by 5 bases; junction bases not matched to a gene: 6. Germline lookup yields CDR1 SGHRS and CDR2 YFSETQ. CDR3 in DNA: TGCGCCAGCAGCTTGGATAGGGGGCTCGAAGATACGCAGTATTTT. The encoded protein is CASSLDRGLEDTQYF.

The table lists this clone with a count of one. This sequence joins TRBV7-9 and TRBJ2-1; D remains ambiguous. The CDR3 runs 14 residues. V shed 2 bases and J shed 11 bases, with 16 bases lying between them. Germline V gives CDR1 SEHNR, CDR2 FQNEAQ (reference sequence). The CDR3 loop reads CASSLRSPNLKQFF. The CDR3 region has the DNA TGTGCCAGCAGCTTAAGAAGTCCGAACCTAAAGCAGTTCTTC.

The chain uses TRBV13 and TRBJ1-2; D is perhaps TRBD1 (6 bases). Trimming pared 5 bases from V and 6 bases from J, leaving 25 bases between. Germline V gives CDR1 PRHDT, CDR2 FYEKMQ (reference sequence). The CDR3 is 17 amino acids. CDR3 sequence: CASSPGQPTLARDGYTF. CDR3 bases: TGTGCCAGCAGCCCTGGACAGCCTACCCTTGCCCGTGATGGCTACACCTTC.

The chain couples TRBV5-1 to TRBJ1-6, with a tentative D call TRBD1 (6 bases). Germline CDR1 is SGHRS and CDR2 is YFSETQ. V lost 2 bases and J 6 bases, leaving 18 bases between the germline ends. The CDR3 loop spans 17 amino acids. In nucleotides, the CDR3 is TGCGCCAGCAGCTTTTCGACAGGCCTGAACTTTAATTCACCCCTCCACTTT. Its protein product is CASSFSTGLNFNSPLHF.

This chain links TRBV7-8 with TRBJ1-2, with 10 positions matching TRBD1. Germline V gene data show CDR1 as SGHVS and CDR2 as FQNEAQ. V lost 10 bases to trimming and J lost 0 bases; unmatched junction nucleotides: 2. This CDR3 spans 13 amino acids. CDR3 amino acids: CAIGQGANYGYTF. CDR3 in DNA: TGTGCCATCGGACAGGGGGCTAACTATGGCTACACCTTC.

V gene TRBV30 combines with J gene TRBJ1-2; no reliable D call. The CDR3 loop spans 12 amino acids. V was clipped by 1 base and J by 1 base, with 4 bases between them. Germline CDR1 is GTSNPN and CDR2 is SVGIG (reference sequence). The CDR3 DNA reads TGTGCCTGGAGTGGTTATAACTATGGCTACACCTTC. This encodes CAWSGYNYGYTF.

This chain links TRBV19 with TRBJ2-1; D possibly corresponds to TRBD1 (6 bases). Trimming took 6 bases from V and 3 from J, leaving 15 bases between them. Germline assignment: CDR1 LNHDA and CDR2 SQIVND (reference sequence). CDR3 length: 15 amino acids. The chain's CDR3 is CASSTQGYFYNEQFF. The CDR3 region has the DNA TGTGCCAGTAGCACACAGGGATACTTCTACAATGAGCAGTTCTTC.

The gene calls are TRBV16 and TRBJ2-7; TRBD1 aligns across 9 bases. The CDR3 has 12 amino acids. V gave up 7 bases and J gave up 6 bases; unmatched junction bases: 4. In germline, CDR1 is KGHSY, CDR2 FQNENV. For the CDR3, the DNA is TGTGCCAGCACGGGACAGGGAGGCGAGCAGTACTTC. Its protein is CASTGQGGEQYF.

V and J are TRBV2 and TRBJ2-1; 12 nucleotides align to TRBD2. J gave up 9 bases and V 5 bases, and 2 bases lay outside the gene matches. CDR1 is SNHLY, CDR2 FYNNEI, per germline. This CDR3 is built from 13 residues. CDR3 DNA: TGTGCCAGCAGTCGACTAGCGGGGGTTGAGCAGTTCTTC. Translation: CASSRLAGVEQFF.

The CDR3 DNA reads TGTGCCATCGACAGGGCCAACTCCTACAATGAGCAGTTCTTC. This gives the protein CAIDRANSYNEQFF. The V and J genes are TRBV2 and TRBJ2-1; TRBD1 matches 7 bases. There are 14 residues in the CDR3. Germline trimming cut 10 bases from V and 0 bases from J; bases unmatched to any gene: 6. CDR1 is SNHLY and CDR2 is FYNNEI in the germline V gene.

In this sample, this clone turned up once. The genes are TRBV4-3 and TRBJ1-2; 7 bases map to TRBD1. J lost 8 bases, V lost 0 bases, and 6 bases had no gene match. Germline V gene data show CDR1 as LGHNA and CDR2 as YSLEER. The CDR3 is 14 amino acids. CDR3 amino acids: CASSQDPTGQGYTF. In DNA, the CDR3 is TGCGCCAGCAGCCAAGATCCGACAGGGCAGGGCTACACCTTC.

The gene calls are TRBV30 and TRBJ2-3, with unresolved D. Per the germline V gene, CDR1 is GTSNPN and CDR2 is SVGIG (reference sequence). There are 13 residues in the CDR3. The V and J ends lost 3 bases and 6 bases respectively, with 13 bases between them. This CDR3 reads CAWRRWSRDTQYF. The CDR3 DNA sequence: TGTGCCTGGAGAAGGTGGTCCAGGGATACGCAGTATTTT.

The chain is built from TRBV7-3 and TRBJ1-3; the D gene is possibly TRBD1 (5 bases). Trimming cost V 5 bases and J 7 bases, with 12 bases left between them. Germline assignment: CDR1 SGHTA and CDR2 FQGTGA. There are 13 residues in the CDR3. This chain's CDR3 is CASSPVTGNTIYF. CDR3 DNA: TGTGCCAGCAGCCCCGTAACAGGCAACACCATATATTTT.

This clone was found a few times. The chain has TRBV19 and TRBJ1-5; unclear D gene. Trimming shortened V by 1 base and J by 6 bases, and 10 bases separated the two germline ends. The germline V gene encodes CDR1 LNHDA and CDR2 SQIVND (reference sequence). This CDR3 comprises 14 residues. CDR3: CASSIVSGSQPQHF. CDR3 DNA: TGTGCCAGTAGTATAGTCTCCGGGTCTCAGCCCCAGCATTTT.

The chain links TRBV4-3 to TRBJ2-5; 9 bases align to TRBD2. In germline, CDR1 is LGHNA, CDR2 YSLEER. The V and J ends lost 4 bases and 5 bases, in that order; junction bases with no gene match: 8. CDR3 length: 15 amino acids. For the CDR3, the DNA is TGCGCCAGCAGCCGCGGGGGGGCTAGCAGTGAGACCCAGTACTTC. It specifies CASSRGGASSETQYF.

This chain connects TRBV3-1 (or the pseudogene TRBV3-2) to TRBJ2-2; perhaps TRBD2 as D (5 bases). The CDR3 runs 16 residues. Per germline, CDR1 LGHDT and CDR2 YNNKEL (reference sequence). V lost 2 bases, J lost 0 bases, and 10 bases lay in between. CDR3 bases: TGTGCCAGCAGCCAACTAGGAGGTACGAACACCGGGGAGCTGTTTTTT. Translation gives CASSQLGGTNTGELFF.

The V call is TRBV5-8, the J call TRBJ1-1; the D is unclear. Germline CDR1 is SGHTS and CDR2 is YDEGEE. The CDR3 runs to 13 residues. V was shortened by 8 bases and J by 0 bases, with 11 bases between the two germline ends. For the CDR3, the DNA is TGTGCCAGACTAATACGGTTGAACACTGAAGCTTTCTTT. Encoded protein: CARLIRLNTEAFF.

The chain has TRBV7-2 and TRBJ2-7; TRBD2 matches at 9 bases. J was trimmed by 5 bases and V by 1 base; bases with no gene match: 6. Germline lookup yields CDR1 SGHTA and CDR2 FQGNSA. The CDR3 sequence is 15 residues long. CDR3 nucleotide sequence: TGTGCCAGCAGCTTAGTAGGCGGGGGGGCGAACGAGCAGTACTTC. Protein product: CASSLVGGGANEQYF.

The rearrangement links TRBV6-5 to TRBJ1-2, with 8 bases identical to TRBD1. The length of the CDR3 is 13 residues. Germline V gene sequence: CDR1 MNHEY, CDR2 SVGAGI. Trimming removed 6 bases from V and 5 bases from J; junction bases left unmatched: 5. CDR3 nucleotides: TGTGCCAGCAGGGATCGGACAGGGTATGGCTACACCTTC. Its protein product is CASRDRTGYGYTF.

This sequence joins TRBV6-5 and TRBJ1-5; D is unresolved. The CDR3 has 13 residues. Per germline, CDR1 MNHEY and CDR2 SVGAGI. Trimming shortened V by 6 bases and J by 3 bases, and 9 bases separated the two germline ends. The CDR3 nucleotides are TGTGCCAGCAGAAGCGCCTTCAATCAGCCCCAGCATTTT. Translating gives CASRSAFNQPQHF.

The V call is TRBV6-1, the J call TRBJ2-4; D possibly corresponds to TRBD1 (5 bases). The V gene's germline CDR1 is MNHNS and CDR2 SASEGT. The CDR3 length is 16 residues. V was clipped by 1 base and J by 7 bases, with 17 bases between them. Here the CDR3 reads CASSEGFGQGTNIQYF. The CDR3 nucleotides read TGTGCCAGCAGTGAAGGGTTTGGGCAGGGTACGAACATTCAGTACTTC.

This clone was seen a few times. V and J are TRBV9 and TRBJ1-3; TRBD1 agrees at 7 bases. Germline values: CDR1 SGDLS, CDR2 YYNGEE. The CDR3 contains 13 residues. J gave up 6 bases and V 4 bases, and 4 bases lay outside the gene matches. The CDR3 DNA is TGTGCCAGCAGCACCGGGACAGTAAACACCATATATTTT. It is translated as CASSTGTVNTIYF.